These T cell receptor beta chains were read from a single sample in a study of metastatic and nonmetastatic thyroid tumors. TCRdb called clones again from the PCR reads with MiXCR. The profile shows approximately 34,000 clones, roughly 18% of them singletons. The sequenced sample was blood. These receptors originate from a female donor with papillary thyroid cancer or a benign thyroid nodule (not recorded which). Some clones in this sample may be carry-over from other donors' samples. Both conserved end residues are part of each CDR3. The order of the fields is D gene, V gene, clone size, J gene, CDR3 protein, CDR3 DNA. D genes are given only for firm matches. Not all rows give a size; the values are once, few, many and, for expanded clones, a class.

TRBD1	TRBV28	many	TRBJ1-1	CASRDRDVGMNTEAFF	TGTGCCAGCAGAGACAGGGATGTGGGTATGAACACTGAAGCTTTCTTT
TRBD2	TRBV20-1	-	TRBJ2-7	CSARKRLALSRQYF	TGCAGTGCTAGAAAAAGACTAGCCCTAAGTCGGCAGTACTTC
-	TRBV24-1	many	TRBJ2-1	CATSKRVHGEQFF	TGTGCCACCAGTAAAAGGGTGCATGGTGAGCAGTTCTTC
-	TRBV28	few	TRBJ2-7	CASSSSDGSYEQYF	TGTGCCAGCAGTTCCTCGGACGGTTCCTACGAGCAGTACTTC
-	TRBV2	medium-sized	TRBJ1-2	CASTPRWDTNYGYTF	TGTGCCAGCACCCCGAGGTGGGACACCAACTATGGCTACACCTTC
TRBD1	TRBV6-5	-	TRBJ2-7	CASSSTGGAGQYF	TGTGCCAGCAGTTCTACAGGGGGCGCAGGGCAGTACTTC
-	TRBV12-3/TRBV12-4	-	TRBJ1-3	CASSPKRTRNSGNTIYF	TGTGCCAGCAGTCCAAAGCGGACAAGAAACTCTGGAAACACCATATATTTT
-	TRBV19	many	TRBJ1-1	CASSNLGVRGSTEAFF	TGTGCCAGTAGTAACCTGGGGGTACGGGGTAGCACTGAAGCTTTCTTT
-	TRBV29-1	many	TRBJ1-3	CSVGQAPSGNTIYF	TGCAGCGTTGGACAGGCCCCCTCTGGAAACACCATATATTTT
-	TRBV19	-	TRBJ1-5	CASSTDRGQPQHF	TGTGCCAGTAGTACGGACCGGGGTCAGCCCCAGCATTTT
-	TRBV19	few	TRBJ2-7	CASSKVGTFSYEQYF	TGTGCCAGTAGCAAGGTCGGGACTTTCTCCTACGAGCAGTACTTC
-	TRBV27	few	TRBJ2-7	CVSSFPGGYEQYF	TGTGTCAGCAGTTTCCCTGGGGGCTACGAGCAGTACTTC
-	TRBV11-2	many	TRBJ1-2	CASSLLIGGFGYGYTF	TGTGCCAGCAGCTTATTAATAGGGGGATTCGGCTATGGCTACACCTTC
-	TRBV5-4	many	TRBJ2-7	CASSKGPSSYEQYF	TGTGCCAGCAGCAAGGGACCCAGTTCCTACGAGCAGTACTTC
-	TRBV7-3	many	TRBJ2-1	CASSSLPPPDEQFF	TGTGCCAGCAGCTCTCTCCCGCCCCCGGATGAGCAGTTCTTC
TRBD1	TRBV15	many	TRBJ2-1	CATSNDRAPYNEQFF	TGTGCCACCAGCAATGACAGGGCTCCTTACAATGAGCAGTTCTTC
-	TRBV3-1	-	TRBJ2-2	CASSPRDTGELFF	TGTGCCAGCAGCCCTCGAGACACCGGGGAGCTGTTTTTT
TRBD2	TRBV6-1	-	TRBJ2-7	CASRVAGGIYEQYF	TGTGCCAGCAGAGTGGCGGGAGGAATCTACGAGCAGTACTTC
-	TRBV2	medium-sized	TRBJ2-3	CASSEAPDSPTDTQYF	TGTGCCAGCAGTGAAGCGCCGGACAGCCCGACAGATACGCAGTATTTT
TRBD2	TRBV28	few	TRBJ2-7	CTSSLASGIYEQYF	TGTACCAGCAGTTTGGCTAGCGGTATCTACGAGCAGTACTTC
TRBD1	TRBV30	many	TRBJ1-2	CAWSDSGTGGNYGYTF	TGTGCCTGGAGTGATTCCGGGACAGGAGGGAACTATGGCTACACCTTC
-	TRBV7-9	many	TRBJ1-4	CASTFQGGDEKLFF	TGTGCCAGCACTTTCCAGGGTGGAGATGAAAAACTGTTTTTT
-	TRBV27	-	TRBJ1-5	CASSARCSNQPQHF	TGTGCCAGCAGCGCCCGGTGTAGCAATCAGCCCCAGCATTTT
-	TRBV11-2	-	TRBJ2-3	CASSLGWVGTQYF	TGTGCCAGCAGCTTGGGGTGGGTGGGAACGCAGTATTTT
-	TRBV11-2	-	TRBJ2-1	CASSSRTGYNDHFF	TGTGCCAGCAGTTCCCGTACGGGCTACAATGATCATTTCTTC
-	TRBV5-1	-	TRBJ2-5	CASSLVLAGETQYF	TGCGCCAGCAGCTTGGTTTTGGCAGGAGAGACCCAGTACTTC
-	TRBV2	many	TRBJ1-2	CASSILGIGYGYTF	-
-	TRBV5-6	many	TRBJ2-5	CASSLGQGWETQYF	TGTGCCAGCAGCTTGGGTCAGGGATGGGAGACCCAGTACTTC
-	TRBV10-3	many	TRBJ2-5	CAISDHYPGDRTQYF	TGTGCCATCAGTGACCACTATCCCGGGGATCGGACCCAGTACTTC
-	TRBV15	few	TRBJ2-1	CATSVPGLWDEQFF	TGTGCCACCAGCGTCCCGGGCCTGTGGGATGAGCAGTTCTTC
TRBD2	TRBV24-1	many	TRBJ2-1	CATATSGSYNEQFF	TGTGCCACAGCAACTAGCGGGAGTTACAATGAGCAGTTCTTC
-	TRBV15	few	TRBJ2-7	CTTIRDLVGPGEYF	TGTACCACCATCAGAGATTTGGTGGGTCCAGGGGAGTACTTC
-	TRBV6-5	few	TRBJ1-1	CASSSGAPITEAFF	TGTGCCAGCAGTTCAGGGGCACCAATCACTGAAGCTTTCTTT
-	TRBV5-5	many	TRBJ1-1	CASSFDVGGGTEAFF	TGTGCCAGCAGCTTCGATGTTGGAGGGGGCACTGAAGCTTTCTTT
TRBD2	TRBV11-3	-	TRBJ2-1	CASSVGISGHQFF	TGTGCCAGCAGTGTCGGTATTAGCGGGCACCAGTTCTTC
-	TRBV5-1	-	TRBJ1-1	CASSTDYRDNTEAFF	TGCGCCAGCAGCACCGATTACAGGGATAACACTGAAGCTTTCTTT
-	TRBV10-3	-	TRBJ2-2	CAISEEAGLHTGELFF	TGTGCCATCAGTGAGGAGGCAGGGCTGCACACCGGGGAGCTGTTTTTT
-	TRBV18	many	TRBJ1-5	CASSPPGGLSQPQHF	TGTGCCAGCTCACCACCGGGCGGGCTTAGCCAGCCCCAGCATTTT
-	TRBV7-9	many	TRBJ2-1	CASRYRGSSSDEQFF	TGTGCCAGCAGATACCGGGGTTCATCGTCCGATGAGCAGTTCTTC
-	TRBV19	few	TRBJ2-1	CASHGEVDQFF	TGTGCCAGCCACGGGGAGGTCGATCAGTTCTTC
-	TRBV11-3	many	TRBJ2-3	CASSWRIGDTDTQYF	TGTGCCAGCAGCTGGAGAATCGGGGACACAGATACGCAGTATTTT
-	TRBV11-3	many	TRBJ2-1	CASSLATSNEQFF	TGTGCCAGCAGCTTAGCAACTAGCAATGAGCAGTTCTTC
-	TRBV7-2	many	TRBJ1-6	CASSLETAYNSPLHF	TGTGCCAGCAGCTTAGAGACAGCCTATAATTCACCCCTCCACTTT
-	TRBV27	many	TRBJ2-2	CASSSQAGELFF	TGTGCCAGCAGTTCGCAGGCCGGGGAGCTGTTTTTT
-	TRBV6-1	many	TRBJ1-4	CASSLTGRDEKLFF	TGTGCCAGCAGTCTCACAGGGCGCGATGAAAAACTGTTTTTT
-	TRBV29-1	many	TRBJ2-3	CSVADTDTQYF	TGCAGCGTTGCAGACACAGATACGCAGTATTTT
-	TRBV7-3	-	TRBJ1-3	CASSSSVGYGNTIYF	-
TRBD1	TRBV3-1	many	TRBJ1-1	CASSHLRTGGTEAFF	TGTGCCAGCAGCCACCTTAGGACAGGGGGGACTGAAGCTTTCTTT
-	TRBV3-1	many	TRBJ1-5	CASSQVRDQPQHF	TGTGCCAGCAGCCAAGTTCGGGATCAGCCCCAGCATTTT
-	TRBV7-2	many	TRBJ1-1	CASSLAPGMNTEAFF	TGTGCCAGCAGCTTAGCGCCCGGGATGAACACTGAAGCTTTCTTT
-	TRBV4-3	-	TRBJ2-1	CASSQDGQGRNEQFF	TGCGCCAGCAGCCAAGATGGGCAGGGGAGGAATGAGCAGTTCTTC
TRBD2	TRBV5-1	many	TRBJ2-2	CASSLSGVNTGELFF	TGCGCCAGCAGCTTAAGCGGGGTGAACACCGGGGAGCTGTTTTTT
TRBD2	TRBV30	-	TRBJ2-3	CAWRMGGTSTDTQYF	TGTGCCTGGAGGATGGGAGGGACTAGCACAGATACGCAGTATTTT
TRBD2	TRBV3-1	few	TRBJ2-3	CASNQDPREGLTDTQYF	TGTGCCAGCAACCAAGACCCCCGGGAGGGCCTGACAGATACGCAGTATTTT
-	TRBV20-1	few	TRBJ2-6	CSATQQSGANVLTF	TGCAGTGCTACACAGCAATCTGGCGCCAACGTCCTGACTTTC